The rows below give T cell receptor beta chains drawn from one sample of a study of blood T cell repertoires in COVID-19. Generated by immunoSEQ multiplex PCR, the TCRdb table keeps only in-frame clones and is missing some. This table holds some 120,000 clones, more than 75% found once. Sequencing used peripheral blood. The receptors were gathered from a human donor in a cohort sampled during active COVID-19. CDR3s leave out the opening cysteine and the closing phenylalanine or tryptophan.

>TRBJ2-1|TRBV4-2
ASSQPSTDGGGEQF
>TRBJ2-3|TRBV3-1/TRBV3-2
ASTLTSGGTDTQY
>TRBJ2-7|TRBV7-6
ASSLGTREPLMYQY
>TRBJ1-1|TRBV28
ASSLSAGRGTEAF
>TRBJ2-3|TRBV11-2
ASSRRLAVLPDTQY
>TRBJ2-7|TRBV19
ASSINDLNEQY
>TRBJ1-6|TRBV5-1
ASSLVSGGHNSPLH
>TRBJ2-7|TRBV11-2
ASSSDRGLSYEQY
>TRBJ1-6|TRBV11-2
ASSLDPSSPLH
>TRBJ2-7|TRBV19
ASSIDRSYSYEQY
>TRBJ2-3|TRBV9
ASSVSSTDTQY